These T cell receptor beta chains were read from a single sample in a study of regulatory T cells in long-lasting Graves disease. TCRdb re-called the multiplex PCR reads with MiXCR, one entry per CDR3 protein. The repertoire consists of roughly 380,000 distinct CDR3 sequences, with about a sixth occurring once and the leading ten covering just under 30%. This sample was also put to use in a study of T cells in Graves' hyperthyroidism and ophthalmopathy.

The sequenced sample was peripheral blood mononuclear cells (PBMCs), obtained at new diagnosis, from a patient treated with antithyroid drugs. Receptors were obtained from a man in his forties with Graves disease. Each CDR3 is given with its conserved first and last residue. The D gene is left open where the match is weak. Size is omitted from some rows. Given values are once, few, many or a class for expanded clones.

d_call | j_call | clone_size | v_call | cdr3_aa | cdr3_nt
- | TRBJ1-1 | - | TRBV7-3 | CASSPLQQINTEAFF | TGTGCCAGCAGCCCGCTACAACAAATTAACACTGAAGCTTTCTTT
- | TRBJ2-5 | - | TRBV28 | CTSSFGSQETQYF | TGTACCAGCAGTTTCGGCAGTCAAGAGACCCAGTACTTC
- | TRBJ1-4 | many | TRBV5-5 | CASSLRGFPNEKLFF | TGTGCCAGCAGCTTAAGGGGGTTTCCCAATGAAAAACTGTTTTTT
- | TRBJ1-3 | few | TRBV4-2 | CASSQHLGQTGNTIYF | TGTGCCAGCAGCCAACACCTAGGACAGACCGGAAACACCATATATTTT
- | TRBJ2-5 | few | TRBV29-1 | CSVEVNRQETQYF | TGCAGCGTTGAAGTCAACAGGCAAGAGACCCAGTACTTC
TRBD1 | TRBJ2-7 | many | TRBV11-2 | CASSLNFGQGSYEQYF | TGTGCCAGCAGCTTGAACTTCGGACAGGGCTCCTACGAGCAGTACTTC
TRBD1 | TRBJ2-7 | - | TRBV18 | CASSPRGGTGGYEQYF | TGTGCCAGCTCACCACGTGGCGGGACAGGTGGATACGAGCAGTACTTC
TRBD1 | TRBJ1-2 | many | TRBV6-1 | CASSTTGGYSYGYTF | TGTGCCAGCAGTACCACAGGGGGCTATAGCTATGGCTACACCTTC
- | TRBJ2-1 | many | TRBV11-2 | CASSLSPDAYNEQFF | TGTGCCAGCAGCTTAAGTCCGGACGCCTACAATGAGCAGTTCTTC
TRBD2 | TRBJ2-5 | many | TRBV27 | CASSRFRGGRETQYF | TGTGCCAGCAGTCGATTTCGGGGGGGCCGGGAGACCCAGTACTTC
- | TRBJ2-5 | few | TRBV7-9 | CASSLGPREQETQYF | TGTGCCAGCAGCTTGGGGCCGAGAGAGCAAGAGACCCAGTACTTC
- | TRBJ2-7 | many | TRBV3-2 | CASSHTPPEVRGVHEQYF | TGTGCCAGCAGCCATACCCCCCCCGAGGTAAGAGGGGTCCACGAGCAGTACTTC
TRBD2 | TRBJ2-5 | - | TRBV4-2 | CASSQEWRGAQETQYF | TGTGCCAGCAGCCAAGAATGGCGGGGGGCGCAAGAGACCCAGTACTTC
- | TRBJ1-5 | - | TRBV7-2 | CASSASSKSNQPQHF | TGTGCCAGCAGCGCCAGCTCTAAGAGCAATCAGCCCCAGCATTTT
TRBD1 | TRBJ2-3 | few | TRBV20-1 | CSARDLQGADTQYF | TGCAGTGCTAGAGATCTACAGGGGGCAGATACGCAGTATTTT
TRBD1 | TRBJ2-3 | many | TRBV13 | CASSPRRTGSHDTQYF | TGTGCCAGCAGCCCGAGGCGGACAGGGAGCCATGATACGCAGTATTTT
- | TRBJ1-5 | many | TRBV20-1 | CSASNSHNQPQHF | TGCAGTGCTAGCAACAGCCACAATCAGCCCCAGCATTTT
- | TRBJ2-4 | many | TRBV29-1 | CSVAIYTENIQYF | TGCAGCGTTGCTATCTACACCGAAAACATTCAGTACTTC
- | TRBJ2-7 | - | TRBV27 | CASRGNTRSEQYF | TGTGCCAGCAGGGGCAACACGAGGTCCGAGCAGTACTTC
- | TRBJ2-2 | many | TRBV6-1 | CASSSTGHTGELFF | TGTGCCAGCAGCTCGACAGGACACACCGGGGAGCTGTTTTTT
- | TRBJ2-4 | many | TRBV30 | CAWSVQGWGLAKNIQYF | TGTGCCTGGAGTGTACAGGGCTGGGGGTTAGCCAAAAACATTCAGTACTTC
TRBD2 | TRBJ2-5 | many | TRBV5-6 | CASSRLAGVRETQYF | TGTGCCAGCAGTCGACTAGCGGGGGTAAGAGAGACCCAGTACTTC
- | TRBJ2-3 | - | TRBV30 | CGWSSGGWGNYRIQGTQYF | TGTGGCTGGAGTTCAGGGGGGTGGGGGAATTACCGAATACAGGGTACGCAGTATTTT
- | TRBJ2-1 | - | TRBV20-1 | CSASQAREQFF | TGCAGTGCTAGCCAAGCACGCGAGCAGTTCTTC
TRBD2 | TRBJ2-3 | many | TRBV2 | CASRDLRGGGAADTQYF | TGTGCCAGCAGGGACCTGCGGGGCGGGGGGGCGGCAGATACGCAGTATTTT
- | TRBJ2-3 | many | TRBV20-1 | CSAREGTGNTDTQYF | TGCAGTGCTAGAGAGGGGACTGGTAACACAGATACGCAGTATTTT
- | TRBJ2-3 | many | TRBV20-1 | CSAQTASTDTQYF | TGCAGTGCTCAGACAGCTAGCACAGATACGCAGTATTTT
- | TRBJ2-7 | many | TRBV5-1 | CASSLDGALYEQYF | TGCGCCAGCAGCTTGGACGGGGCACTCTACGAGCAGTACTTC
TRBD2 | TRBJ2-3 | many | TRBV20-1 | CSAMTSGGAYTQYF | TGCAGTGCCATGACTAGCGGGGGGGCTTATACGCAGTATTTT
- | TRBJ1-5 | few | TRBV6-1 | CASSDMWLQPQSNQPQHF | TGTGCCAGCAGTGATATGTGGTTGCAGCCCCAGAGCAATCAGCCCCAGCATTTT
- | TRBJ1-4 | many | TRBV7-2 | CASSLGGEKLFF | TGTGCCAGCAGCTTGGGGGGGGAGAAACTGTTTTTT
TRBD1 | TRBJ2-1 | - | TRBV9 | CASSVALGQGSDEQFF | TGTGCCAGCAGCGTAGCTCTGGGACAGGGGTCGGATGAGCAGTTCTTC
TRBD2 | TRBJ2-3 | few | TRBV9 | CASSERSGGAEGTDTQYF | TGTGCCAGCAGCGAGAGGAGCGGGGGGGCCGAAGGCACAGATACGCAGTATTTT
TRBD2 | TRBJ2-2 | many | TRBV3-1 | CASSLIWTSGETGELFF | TGTGCCAGCAGCCTAATATGGACTAGCGGGGAAACCGGGGAGCTGTTTTTT
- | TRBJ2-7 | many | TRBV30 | CAWNGGPYEQYF | TGTGCCTGGAATGGTGGACCCTACGAGCAGTACTTC
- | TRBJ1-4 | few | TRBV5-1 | CASSPGDEARNEKLFF | TGCGCCAGCAGCCCCGGGGACGAAGCTCGAAATGAAAAACTGTTTTTT
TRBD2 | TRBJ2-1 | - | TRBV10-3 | CAIRSGTSGEEQFF | TGTGCCATCCGGAGCGGGACTAGCGGGGAGGAGCAGTTCTTC
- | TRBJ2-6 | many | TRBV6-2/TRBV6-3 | CASSYASGANVLTF | TGTGCCAGCAGTTACGCCTCTGGGGCCAACGTCCTGACTTTC
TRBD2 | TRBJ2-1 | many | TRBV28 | CASSFGLAAYNEQFF | TGTGCCAGCAGTTTTGGGCTAGCGGCCTACAATGAGCAGTTCTTC
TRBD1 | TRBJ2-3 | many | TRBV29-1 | CSGTTGAGTDTQYF | TGCAGCGGGACCACAGGGGCCGGCACAGATACGCAGTATTTT
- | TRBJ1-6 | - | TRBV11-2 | CASSLSADYNSPLHF | TGTGCCAGCAGCTTATCGGCAGACTATAATTCACCCCTCCACTTT
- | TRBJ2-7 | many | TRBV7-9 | CASSTDRIEYYEQYF | TGTGCCAGCAGCACCGACAGAATAGAGTACTACGAGCAGTACTTC
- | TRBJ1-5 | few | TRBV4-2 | CASSQVGVGPPFHQPQHF | TGTGCCAGCAGCCAAGTGGGGGTAGGCCCGCCGTTTCATCAGCCCCAGCATTTT
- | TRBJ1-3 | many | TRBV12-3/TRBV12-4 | CAIYIEWGSGSGNTIYF | TGTGCCATTTATATTGAATGGGGATCTGGGTCTGGAAACACCATATATTTT
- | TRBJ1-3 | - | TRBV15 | CATSRAGSGNTIYF | TGTGCCACCAGCAGAGCAGGTTCTGGAAACACCATATATTTT
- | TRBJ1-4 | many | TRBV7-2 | CASSLSGFRPEKLFF | TGTGCCAGCAGCTTAAGTGGCTTCCGCCCGGAAAAACTGTTTTTT
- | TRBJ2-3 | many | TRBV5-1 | CASSGGTPTQYF | TGCGCCAGCAGCGGCGGGACGCCTACGCAGTATTTT
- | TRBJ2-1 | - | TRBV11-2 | CASGLVVDNEQFF | TGTGCCAGCGGCTTAGTGGTTGACAATGAGCAGTTCTTC
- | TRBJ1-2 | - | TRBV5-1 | CASSLDHGENYGYTF | TGCGCCAGCAGCTTGGACCACGGAGAGAACTATGGCTACACCTTC
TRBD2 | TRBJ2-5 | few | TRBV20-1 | CSAISLAGGRETQYF | TGCAGTGCTATTTCTTTAGCGGGGGGACGAGAGACCCAGTACTTC
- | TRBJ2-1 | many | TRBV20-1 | CSARDPTGHHNEQFF | TGCAGTGCTAGAGACCCCACGGGACACCACAATGAGCAGTTCTTC
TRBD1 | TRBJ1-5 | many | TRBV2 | CASRAPWQGGTGNQPQHF | TGTGCCAGCAGAGCCCCATGGCAGGGTGGGACAGGCAATCAGCCCCAGCATTTT
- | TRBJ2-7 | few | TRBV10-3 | CAISVTSYEQYF | TGTGCCATCAGTGTTACATCCTACGAGCAGTACTTC
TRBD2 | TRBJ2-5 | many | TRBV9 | CASSSGTSGAGGETQYF | TGTGCCAGCAGCTCAGGGACTAGCGGGGCCGGGGGGGAGACCCAGTACTTC
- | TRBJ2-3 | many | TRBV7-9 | CASSSLGTVRADTQYF | TGTGCCAGCAGCTCACTCGGGACTGTAAGGGCAGATACGCAGTATTTT
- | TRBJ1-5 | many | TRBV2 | CASKGDSNQPQHF | TGTGCCAGCAAGGGGGATAGCAATCAGCCCCAGCATTTT
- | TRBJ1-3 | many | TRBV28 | CASSPDRNRNTIYF | TGTGCCAGCAGCCCCGACAGAAACCGAAACACCATATATTTT
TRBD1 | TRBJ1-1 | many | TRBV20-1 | CSARDPTGGTEAFF | TGCAGTGCTAGAGATCCGACAGGGGGAACTGAAGCTTTCTTT
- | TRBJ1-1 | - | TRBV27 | CASSLWSGGTEAFF | TGTGCCAGCAGTTTATGGTCCGGTGGGACTGAAGCTTTCTTT